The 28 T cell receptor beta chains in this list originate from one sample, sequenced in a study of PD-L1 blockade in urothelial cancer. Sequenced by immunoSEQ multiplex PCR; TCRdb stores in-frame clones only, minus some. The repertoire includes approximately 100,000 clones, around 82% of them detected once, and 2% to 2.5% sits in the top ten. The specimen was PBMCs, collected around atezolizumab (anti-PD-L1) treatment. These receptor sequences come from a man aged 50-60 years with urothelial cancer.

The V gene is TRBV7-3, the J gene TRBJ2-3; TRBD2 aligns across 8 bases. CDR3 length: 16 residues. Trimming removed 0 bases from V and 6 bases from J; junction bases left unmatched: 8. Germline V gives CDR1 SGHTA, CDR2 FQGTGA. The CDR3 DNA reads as TGTGCCAGCAGCTTAACGGGGAAGCGGGAGTGGGATACGCAGTATTTT. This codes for CASSLTGKREWDTQYF.

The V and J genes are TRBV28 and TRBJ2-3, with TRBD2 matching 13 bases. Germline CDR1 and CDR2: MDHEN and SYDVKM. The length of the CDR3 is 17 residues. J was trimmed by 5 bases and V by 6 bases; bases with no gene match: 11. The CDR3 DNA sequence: TGTGCCAGCAGCCCAATGACTAGCGGGAGGTCTAGAGATACGCAGTATTTT. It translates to CASSPMTSGRSRDTQYF. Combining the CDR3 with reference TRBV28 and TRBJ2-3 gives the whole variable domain DVKVTQSSRYLVKRTGEKVFLECVQDMDHENMFWYRQDPGLGLRLIYFSYDVKMKEKGDIPEGYSVSREKKERFSLILESASTNQTSMYLCASSPMTSGRSRDTQYFGPGTRLTVL.

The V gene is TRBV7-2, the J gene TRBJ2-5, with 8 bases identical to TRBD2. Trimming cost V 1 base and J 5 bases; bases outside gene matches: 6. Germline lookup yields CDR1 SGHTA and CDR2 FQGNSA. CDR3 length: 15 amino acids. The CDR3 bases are TGTGCCAGCAGCTTAGAATTTTCGGGAGGGGAGACCCAGTACTTC. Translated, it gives CASSLEFSGGETQYF.

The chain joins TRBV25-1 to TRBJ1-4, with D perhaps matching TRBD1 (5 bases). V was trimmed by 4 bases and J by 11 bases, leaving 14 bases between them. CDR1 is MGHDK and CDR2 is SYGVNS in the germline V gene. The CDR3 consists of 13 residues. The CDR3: CASSGPGGGKLFF. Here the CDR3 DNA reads TGTGCCAGCAGTGGGCCCGGGGGGGGGAAACTGTTTTTT.

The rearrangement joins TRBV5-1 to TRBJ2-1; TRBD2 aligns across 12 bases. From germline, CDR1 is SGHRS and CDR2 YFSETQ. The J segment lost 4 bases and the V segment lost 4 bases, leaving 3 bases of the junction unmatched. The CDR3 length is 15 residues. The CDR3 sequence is CASSPSGREYNEQFF. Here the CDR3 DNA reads TGCGCCAGCAGCCCTAGCGGGAGGGAATACAATGAGCAGTTCTTC.

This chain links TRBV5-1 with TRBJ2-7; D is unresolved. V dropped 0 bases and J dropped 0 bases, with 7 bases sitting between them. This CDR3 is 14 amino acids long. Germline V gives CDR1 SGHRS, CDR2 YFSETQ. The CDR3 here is CASSLEADSYEQYF. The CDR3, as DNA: TGCGCCAGCAGCTTGGAGGCGGACTCCTACGAGCAGTACTTC. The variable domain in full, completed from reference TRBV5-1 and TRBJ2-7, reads KAGVTQTPRYLIKTRGQQVTLSCSPISGHRSVSWYQQTPGQGLQFLFEYFSETQRNKGNFPGRFSGRQFSNSRSEMNVSTLELGDSALYLCASSLEADSYEQYFGPGTRLTVT.

In nucleotides, the CDR3 is TGCGCCAGCAGCTTGGGCCAGACACCTAGCACAGATACGCAGTATTTT. It translates to CASSLGQTPSTDTQYF. V usage is TRBV5-1 and J usage is TRBJ2-3; D is unresolved. This CDR3 is built from 16 residues. V shed 0 bases and J shed 0 bases, with 11 bases lying between them. Looked up from germline, CDR1 is SGHRS and CDR2 is YFSETQ.

The CDR3: CASSGGGLNEKLFF. The CDR3 coding sequence is TGTGCCAGCAGCGGGGGGGGTCTTAATGAAAAACTGTTTTTT. The chain recombines TRBV7-2 with TRBJ1-4; D perhaps matches TRBD1 (5 bases). The CDR3 has 14 amino acids. V lost 5 bases and J 4 bases, leaving 11 bases between the germline ends. In germline, CDR1 is SGHTA, CDR2 FQGNSA.

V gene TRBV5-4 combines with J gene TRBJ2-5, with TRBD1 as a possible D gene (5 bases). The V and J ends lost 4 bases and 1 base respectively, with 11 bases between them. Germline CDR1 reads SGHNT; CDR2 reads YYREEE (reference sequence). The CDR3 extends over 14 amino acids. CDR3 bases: TGTGCCAGCAGCAGCGACAGACGCCAAGAGACCCAGTACTTC. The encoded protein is CASSSDRRQETQYF.

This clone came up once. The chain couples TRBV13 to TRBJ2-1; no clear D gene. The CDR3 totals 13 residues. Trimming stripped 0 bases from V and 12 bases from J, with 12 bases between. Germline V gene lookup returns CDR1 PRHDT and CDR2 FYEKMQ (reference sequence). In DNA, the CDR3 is TGTGCCAGCAGCTTAGGCCTTGTGAGAGGGCAGTTCTTC. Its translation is CASSLGLVRGQFF.

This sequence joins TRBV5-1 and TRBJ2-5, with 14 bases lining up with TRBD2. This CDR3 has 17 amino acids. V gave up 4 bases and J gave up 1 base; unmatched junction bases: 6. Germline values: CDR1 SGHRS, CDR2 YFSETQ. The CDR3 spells CASSLGLAGAAQETQYF. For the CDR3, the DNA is TGCGCCAGCAGCCTGGGACTAGCGGGAGCGGCCCAAGAGACCCAGTACTTC.

CDR3 protein: CAISRTSGSYEQYF. The CDR3, as DNA: TGTGCCATCAGCCGAACTAGCGGGAGTTACGAGCAGTACTTC. This sequence joins TRBV10-3 and TRBJ2-7; the match to TRBD2 covers 11 bases. This CDR3 comprises 14 residues. Trimming removed 6 bases from V and 4 bases from J; junction bases left unmatched: 5. Per germline, CDR1 ENHRY and CDR2 SYGVKD.

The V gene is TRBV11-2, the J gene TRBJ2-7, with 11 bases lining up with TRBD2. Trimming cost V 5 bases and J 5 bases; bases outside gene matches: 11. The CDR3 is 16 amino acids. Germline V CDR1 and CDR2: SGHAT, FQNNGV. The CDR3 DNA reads TGTGCCAGCAGCCCAAGGGGCCTAGCGGGAGGCGACGAGCAGTACTTC. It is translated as CASSPRGLAGGDEQYF. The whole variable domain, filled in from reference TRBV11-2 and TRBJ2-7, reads EAGVAQSPRYKIIEKRQSVAFWCNPISGHATLYWYQQILGQGPKLLIQFQNNGVVDDSQLPKDRFSAERLKGVDSTLKIQPAKLEDSAVYLCASSPRGLAGGDEQYFGPGTRLTVT.

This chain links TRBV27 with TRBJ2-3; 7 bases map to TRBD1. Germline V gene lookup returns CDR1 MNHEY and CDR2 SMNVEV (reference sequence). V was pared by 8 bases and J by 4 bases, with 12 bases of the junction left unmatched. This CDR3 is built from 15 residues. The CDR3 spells CASRRTPGGPDTQYF. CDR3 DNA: TGTGCCAGCCGCCGGACTCCAGGGGGTCCAGATACGCAGTATTTT.

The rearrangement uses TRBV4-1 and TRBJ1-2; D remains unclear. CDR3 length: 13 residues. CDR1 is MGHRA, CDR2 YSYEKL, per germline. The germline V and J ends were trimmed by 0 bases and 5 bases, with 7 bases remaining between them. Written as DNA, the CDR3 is TGCGCCAGCAGCCAAGATCAGGTTTATGGCTACACCTTC. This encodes CASSQDQVYGYTF.

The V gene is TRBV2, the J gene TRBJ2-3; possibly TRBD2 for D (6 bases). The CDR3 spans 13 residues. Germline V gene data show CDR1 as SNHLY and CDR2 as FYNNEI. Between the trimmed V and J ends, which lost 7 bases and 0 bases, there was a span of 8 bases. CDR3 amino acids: CASTGLSTDTQYF. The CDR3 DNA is TGTGCCAGCACCGGACTAAGCACAGATACGCAGTATTTT.

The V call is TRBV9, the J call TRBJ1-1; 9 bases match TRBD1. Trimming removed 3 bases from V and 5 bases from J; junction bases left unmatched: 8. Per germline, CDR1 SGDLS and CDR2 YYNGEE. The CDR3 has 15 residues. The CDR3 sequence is CASSGTYRGRTEAFF. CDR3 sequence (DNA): TGTGCCAGCAGCGGAACATACAGGGGGCGGACTGAAGCTTTCTTT.

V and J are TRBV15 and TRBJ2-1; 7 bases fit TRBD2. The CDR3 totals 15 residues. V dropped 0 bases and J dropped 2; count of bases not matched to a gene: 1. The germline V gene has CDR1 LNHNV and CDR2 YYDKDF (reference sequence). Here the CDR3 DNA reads TGTGCCACCAGCAGAGACGGGAGGCCCTACAATGAGCAGTTCTTC. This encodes CATSRDGRPYNEQFF.

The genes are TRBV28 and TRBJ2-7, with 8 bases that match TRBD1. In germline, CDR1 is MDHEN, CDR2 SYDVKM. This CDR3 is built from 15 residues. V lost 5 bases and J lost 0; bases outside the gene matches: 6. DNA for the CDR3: TGTGCCAGCAGTCGGACAGGGACATCCTCCTACGAGCAGTACTTC. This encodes CASSRTGTSSYEQYF.

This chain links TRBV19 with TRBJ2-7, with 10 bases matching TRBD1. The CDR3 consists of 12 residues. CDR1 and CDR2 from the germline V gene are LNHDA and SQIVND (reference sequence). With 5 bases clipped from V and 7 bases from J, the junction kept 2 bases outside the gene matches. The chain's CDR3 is CASSQDRGEQYF. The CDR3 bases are TGTGCCAGTAGTCAGGACAGGGGGGAGCAGTACTTC.

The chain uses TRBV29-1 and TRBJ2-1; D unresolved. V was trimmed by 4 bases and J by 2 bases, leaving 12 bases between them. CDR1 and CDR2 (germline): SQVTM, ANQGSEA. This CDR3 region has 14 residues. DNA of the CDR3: TGCAGCGTTGGATGGGCGTTTACCTACAATGAGCAGTTCTTC. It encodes CSVGWAFTYNEQFF.

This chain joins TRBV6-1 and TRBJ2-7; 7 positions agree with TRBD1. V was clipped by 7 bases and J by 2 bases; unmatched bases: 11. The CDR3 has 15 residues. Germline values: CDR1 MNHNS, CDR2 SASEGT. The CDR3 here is CASIIGPGGTYEQYF. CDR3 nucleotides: TGTGCCAGCATTATCGGACCAGGGGGAACCTACGAGCAGTACTTC.

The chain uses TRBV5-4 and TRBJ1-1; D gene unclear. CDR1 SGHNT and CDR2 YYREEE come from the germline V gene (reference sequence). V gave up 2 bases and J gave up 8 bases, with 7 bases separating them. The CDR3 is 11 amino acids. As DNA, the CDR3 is TGTGCCAGCAGCTTCGGCGGAGAAGCTTTCTTT. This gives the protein CASSFGGEAFF.

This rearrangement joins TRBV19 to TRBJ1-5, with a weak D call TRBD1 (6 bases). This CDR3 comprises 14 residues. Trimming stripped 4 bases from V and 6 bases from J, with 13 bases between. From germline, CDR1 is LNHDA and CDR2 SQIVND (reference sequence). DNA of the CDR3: TGTGCCAGTAGTACCCGGGACACTTCTCAGCCCCAGCATTTT. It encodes CASSTRDTSQPQHF. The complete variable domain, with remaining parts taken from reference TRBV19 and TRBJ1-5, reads DGGITQSPKYLFRKEGQNVTLSCEQNLNHDAMYWYRQDPGQGLRLIYYSQIVNDFQKGDIAEGYSVSREKKESFPLTVTSAQKNPTAFYLCASSTRDTSQPQHFGDGTRLSIL.

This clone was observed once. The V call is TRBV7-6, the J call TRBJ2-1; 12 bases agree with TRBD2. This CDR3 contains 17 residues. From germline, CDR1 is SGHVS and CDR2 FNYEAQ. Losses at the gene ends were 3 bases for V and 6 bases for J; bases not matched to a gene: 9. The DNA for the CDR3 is TGTGCCAGCAGCTTGGGCCACCTAGCGGGAGGGGGCAATGAGCAGTTCTTC. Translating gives CASSLGHLAGGGNEQFF.

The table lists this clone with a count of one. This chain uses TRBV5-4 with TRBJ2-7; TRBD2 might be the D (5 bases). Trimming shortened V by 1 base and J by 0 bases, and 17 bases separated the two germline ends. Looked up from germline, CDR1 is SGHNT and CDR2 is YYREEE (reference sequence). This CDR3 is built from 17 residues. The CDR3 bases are TGTGCCAGCAGCTTGAGGGTAATGAGCGGACCCTCCTACGAGCAGTACTTC. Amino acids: CASSLRVMSGPSYEQYF. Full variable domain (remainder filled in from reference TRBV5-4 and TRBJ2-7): ETGVTQSPTHLIKTRGQQVTLRCSSQSGHNTVSWYQQALGQGPQFIFQYYREEENGRGNFPPRFSGLQFPNYSSELNVNALELDDSALYLCASSLRVMSGPSYEQYFGPGTRLTVT.

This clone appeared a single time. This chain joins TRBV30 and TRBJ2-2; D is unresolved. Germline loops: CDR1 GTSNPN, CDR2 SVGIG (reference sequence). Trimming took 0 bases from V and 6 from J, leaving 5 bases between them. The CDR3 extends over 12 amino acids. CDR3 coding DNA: TGTGCCTGGAGTGTACCAGCCGGGGAGCTGTTTTTT. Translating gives CAWSVPAGELFF.

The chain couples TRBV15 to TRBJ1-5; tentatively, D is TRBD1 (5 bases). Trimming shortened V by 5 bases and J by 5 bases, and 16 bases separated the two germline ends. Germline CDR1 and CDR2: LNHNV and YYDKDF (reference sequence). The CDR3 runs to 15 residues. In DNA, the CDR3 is TGTGCCACCAGCCGGGGGGGTCAGGACGATCAGCCCCAGCATTTT. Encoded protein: CATSRGGQDDQPQHF.